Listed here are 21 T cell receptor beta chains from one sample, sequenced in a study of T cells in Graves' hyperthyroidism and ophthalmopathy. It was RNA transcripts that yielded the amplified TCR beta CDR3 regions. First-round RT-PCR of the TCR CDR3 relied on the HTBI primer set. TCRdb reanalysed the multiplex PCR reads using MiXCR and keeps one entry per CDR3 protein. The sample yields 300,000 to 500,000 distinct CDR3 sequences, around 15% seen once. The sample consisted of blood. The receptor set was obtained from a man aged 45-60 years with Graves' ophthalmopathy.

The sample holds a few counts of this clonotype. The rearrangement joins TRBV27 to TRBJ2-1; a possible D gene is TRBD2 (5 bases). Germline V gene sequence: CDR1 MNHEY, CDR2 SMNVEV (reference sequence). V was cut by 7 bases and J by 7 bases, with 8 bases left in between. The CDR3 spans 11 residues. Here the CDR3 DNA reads TGTGCCAGCAAGCTAGCAAATGAGCAGTTCTTC. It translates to CASKLANEQFF.

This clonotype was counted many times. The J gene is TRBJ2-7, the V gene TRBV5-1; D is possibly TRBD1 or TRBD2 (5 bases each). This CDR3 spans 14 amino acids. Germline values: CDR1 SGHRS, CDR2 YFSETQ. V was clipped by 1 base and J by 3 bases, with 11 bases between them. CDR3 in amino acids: CASSLRDGHYEQYF. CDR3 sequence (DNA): TGCGCCAGCAGCTTGAGGGACGGCCACTACGAGCAGTACTTC. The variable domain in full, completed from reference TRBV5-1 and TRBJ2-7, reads KAGVTQTPRYLIKTRGQQVTLSCSPISGHRSVSWYQQTPGQGLQFLFEYFSETQRNKGNFPGRFSGRQFSNSRSEMNVSTLELGDSALYLCASSLRDGHYEQYFGPGTRLTVT.

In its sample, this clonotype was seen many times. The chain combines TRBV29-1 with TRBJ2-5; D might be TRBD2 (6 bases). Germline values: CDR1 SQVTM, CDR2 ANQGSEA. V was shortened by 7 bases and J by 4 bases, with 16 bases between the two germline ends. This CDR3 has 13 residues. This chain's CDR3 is CSAVAVQGETQYF. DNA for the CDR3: TGCAGCGCAGTAGCGGTTCAGGGAGAGACCCAGTACTTC.

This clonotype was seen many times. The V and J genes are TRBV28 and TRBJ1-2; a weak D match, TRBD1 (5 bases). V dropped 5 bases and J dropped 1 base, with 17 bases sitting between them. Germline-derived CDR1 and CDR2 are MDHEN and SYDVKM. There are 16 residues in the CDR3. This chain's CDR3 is CASSTRPGRLNYGYTF. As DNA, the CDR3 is TGTGCCAGCAGTACCCGCCCGGGACGGCTTAACTATGGCTACACCTTC.

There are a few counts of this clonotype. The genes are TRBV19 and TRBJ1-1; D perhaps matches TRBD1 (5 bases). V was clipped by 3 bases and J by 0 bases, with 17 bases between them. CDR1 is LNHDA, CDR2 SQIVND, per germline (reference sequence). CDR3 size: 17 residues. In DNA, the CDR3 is TGTGCCAGTAGTATTTTGGATTCAGGGTTGATGAACACTGAAGCTTTCTTT. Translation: CASSILDSGLMNTEAFF.

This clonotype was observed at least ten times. The DNA for the CDR3 is TGTGCCAGCAGTTCCTACACTCCGACGAATAACGAGCAGTACTTC. Its protein is CASSSYTPTNNEQYF. J is TRBJ2-7 and V is TRBV6-2 or TRBV6-3; no clear D. This CDR3 is built from 15 residues. V was pared by 4 bases and J by 5 bases, with 18 bases between. Germline lookup yields CDR1 MNHEY and CDR2 SVGEGT.

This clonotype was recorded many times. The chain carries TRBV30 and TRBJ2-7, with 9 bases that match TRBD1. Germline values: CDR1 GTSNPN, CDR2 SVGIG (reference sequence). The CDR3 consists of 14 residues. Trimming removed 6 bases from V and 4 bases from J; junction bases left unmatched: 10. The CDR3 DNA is TGTGCCTGTCTCGGCGGGACAGGGCTTTACGAGCAGTACTTC. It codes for CACLGGTGLYEQYF.

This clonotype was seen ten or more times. CDR3 region: CSARQAAVSTDTQYF. The CDR3 region has the DNA TGCAGTGCTAGGCAAGCAGCGGTTAGCACAGATACGCAGTATTTT. The genes are TRBV20-1 and TRBJ2-3, with D possibly TRBD2 on 5 matching bases. This CDR3 spans 15 amino acids. Germline V gene data show CDR1 as DFQATT and CDR2 as SNEGSKA (reference sequence). The ends were cut back, 3 bases at V and 0 bases at J, with 13 bases in the middle.

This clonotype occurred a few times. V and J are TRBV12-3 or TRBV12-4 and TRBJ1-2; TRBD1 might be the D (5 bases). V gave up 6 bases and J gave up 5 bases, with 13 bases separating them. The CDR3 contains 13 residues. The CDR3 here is CASSRTGPYGYTF. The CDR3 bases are TGTGCCAGCAGCCGAACGGGGCCGTATGGCTACACCTTC.

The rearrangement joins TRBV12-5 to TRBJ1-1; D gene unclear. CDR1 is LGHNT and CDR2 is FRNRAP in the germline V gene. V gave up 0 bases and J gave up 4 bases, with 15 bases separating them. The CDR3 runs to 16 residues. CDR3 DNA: TGTGCTAGTGGTTTGGTAGGAGGTCATTGGGTCACTGAAGCTTTCTTT. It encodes CASGLVGGHWVTEAFF.

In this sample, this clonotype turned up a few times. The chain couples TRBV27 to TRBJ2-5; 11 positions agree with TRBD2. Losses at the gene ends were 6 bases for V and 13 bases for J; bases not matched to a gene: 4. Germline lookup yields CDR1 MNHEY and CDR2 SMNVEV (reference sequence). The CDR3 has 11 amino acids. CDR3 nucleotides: TGTGCCAGCAGCCGTAGCGGGAGGGCGTACTTC. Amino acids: CASSRSGRAYF.

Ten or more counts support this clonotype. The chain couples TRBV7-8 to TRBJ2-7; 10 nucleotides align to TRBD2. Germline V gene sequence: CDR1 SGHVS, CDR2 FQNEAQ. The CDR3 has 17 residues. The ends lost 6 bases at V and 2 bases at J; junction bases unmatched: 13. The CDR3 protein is CASRPGSSGSFTYEQYF. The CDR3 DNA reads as TGTGCCAGCAGACCGGGCTCTAGCGGGAGTTTCACCTACGAGCAGTACTTC. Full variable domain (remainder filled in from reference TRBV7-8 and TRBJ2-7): GAGVSQSPRYKVAKRGQDVALRCDPISGHVSLFWYQQALGQGPEFLTYFQNEAQLDKSGLPSDRFFAERPEGSVSTLKIQRTQQEDSAVYLCASRPGSSGSFTYEQYFGPGTRLTVT.

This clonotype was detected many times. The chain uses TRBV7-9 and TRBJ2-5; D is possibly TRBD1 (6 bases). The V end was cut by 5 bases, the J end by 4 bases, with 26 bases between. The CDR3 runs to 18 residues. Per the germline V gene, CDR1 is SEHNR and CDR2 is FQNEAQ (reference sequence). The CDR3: CASSLLGSSRGLGETQYF. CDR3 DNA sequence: TGTGCCAGCAGCCTCCTAGGCTCGAGCAGGGGATTAGGAGAGACCCAGTACTTC.

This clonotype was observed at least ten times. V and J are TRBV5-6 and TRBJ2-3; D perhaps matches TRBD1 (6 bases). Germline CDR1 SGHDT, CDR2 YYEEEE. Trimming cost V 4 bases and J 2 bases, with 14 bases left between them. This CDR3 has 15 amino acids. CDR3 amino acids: CASSTPQGTTDTQYF. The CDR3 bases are TGTGCCAGCAGCACCCCACAGGGAACCACAGATACGCAGTATTTT.

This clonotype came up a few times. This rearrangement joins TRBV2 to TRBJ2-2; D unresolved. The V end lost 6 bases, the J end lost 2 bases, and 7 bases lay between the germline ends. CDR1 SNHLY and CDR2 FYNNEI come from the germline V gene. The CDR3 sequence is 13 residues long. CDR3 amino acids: CASRRDNTGELFF. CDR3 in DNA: TGTGCCAGCAGGAGAGATAACACCGGGGAGCTGTTTTTT.

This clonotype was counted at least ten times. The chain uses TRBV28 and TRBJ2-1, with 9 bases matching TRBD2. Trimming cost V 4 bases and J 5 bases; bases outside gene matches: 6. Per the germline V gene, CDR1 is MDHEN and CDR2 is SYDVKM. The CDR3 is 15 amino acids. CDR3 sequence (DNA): TGTGCCAGCAGTTCGGCCGGGACTAGCCACAATGAGCAGTTCTTC. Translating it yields CASSSAGTSHNEQFF.

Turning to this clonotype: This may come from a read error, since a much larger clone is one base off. In DNA, the CDR3 is TGCAGTGCTAGCGAGGGGAGGGAGAGTAGGGAAAGACTGTTTTTT. Amino acid sequence: CSASEGRESRERLFF. This rearrangement joins TRBV20-1 to TRBJ1-4; TRBD1 might be the D (5 bases). This CDR3 contains 15 residues. Germline CDR1 is DFQATT and CDR2 is SNEGSKA (reference sequence).

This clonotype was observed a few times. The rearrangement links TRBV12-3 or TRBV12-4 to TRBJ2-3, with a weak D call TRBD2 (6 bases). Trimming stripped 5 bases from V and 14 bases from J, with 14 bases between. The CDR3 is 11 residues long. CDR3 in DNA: TGTGCCAGCAGTCTCCTGGGACTCTGGTATTTT. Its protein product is CASSLLGLWYF.

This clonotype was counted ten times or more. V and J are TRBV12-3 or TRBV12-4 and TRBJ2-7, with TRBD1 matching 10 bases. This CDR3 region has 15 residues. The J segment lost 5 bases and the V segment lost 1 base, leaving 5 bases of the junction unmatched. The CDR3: CASSLVTGGRNEQYF. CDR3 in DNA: TGTGCCAGCAGTTTAGTGACAGGGGGCCGCAACGAGCAGTACTTC.

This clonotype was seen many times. The CDR3, as DNA: TGTGCCAGCAGCCGCGTGGGGGCCTACAATGAGCAGTTCTTC. As protein: CASSRVGAYNEQFF. The chain has TRBV7-8 and TRBJ2-1; TRBD1 or TRBD2 may be the D gene (5 bases each). Germline V gene lookup returns CDR1 SGHVS and CDR2 FQNEAQ. Trimming removed 5 bases from V and 2 bases from J, with 10 bases in between. The CDR3 contains 14 residues.

For the CDR3, the DNA is TGTGCCACCAGTGATTTCCCCAATGAGCAGTTCTTC. Translation gives CATSDFPNEQFF. V is TRBV24-1 and J is TRBJ2-1, with unresolved D. The CDR3 extends over 12 amino acids. Germline values: CDR1 KGHDR, CDR2 SFDVKD. V lost 1 base and J 6 bases, leaving 3 bases between the germline ends.